This note documents a single TCR beta chain sequence. This clonotype was counted a few times. Its antigen is still unknown. Per-base quality was not reported, and no clone a single base away is much larger than it. The sample originates from a study of patients and donors after allogeneic stem cell transplantation (dated by TCRdb to 2019 to 2021). Libraries came from RT-PCR. Sequenced using a NextSeq 550. TCRdb cleaned the public reads at Q25 with fastp, built clones with MiXCR and kept in-frame beta chains. Rows are combined by CDR3 protein, so each entry shows the most common genes and DNA. The sample table contains 200,000 to 250,000 distinct CDR3 sequences; only one count was recorded for roughly 15% of them. More than 9% of the sample is taken by the ten largest. At the junction V is shortened by 0 bases and J by 11 bases; bases outside the gene matches: 9. The CDR3 runs 14 residues from the cysteine to the phenylalanine. Just CDR3 DNA is preserved here, 42 bases in frame from base 1. Per the germline V gene, SGDLS is the CDR1 and YYNGEE is the CDR2.

The sequence is built from TRBV9 and TRBJ2-3; TRBD2 agrees with 7 junctional bases. The specimen sequenced was blood, either unsorted or a sorted T cell fraction (not recorded which). The sequence was collected from a human donor who was either an allogeneic HSCT recipient or a stem cell or donor lymphocyte infusion donor (not recorded which). It is not recorded whose cells these are; they may come from a transplant donor. The CDR3 corresponds to CASSVASPLAEQYF. In nucleotides, the sequence is TGTGCCAGCAGCGTAGCGTCCCCCCTAGCGGAGCAGTATTTT.